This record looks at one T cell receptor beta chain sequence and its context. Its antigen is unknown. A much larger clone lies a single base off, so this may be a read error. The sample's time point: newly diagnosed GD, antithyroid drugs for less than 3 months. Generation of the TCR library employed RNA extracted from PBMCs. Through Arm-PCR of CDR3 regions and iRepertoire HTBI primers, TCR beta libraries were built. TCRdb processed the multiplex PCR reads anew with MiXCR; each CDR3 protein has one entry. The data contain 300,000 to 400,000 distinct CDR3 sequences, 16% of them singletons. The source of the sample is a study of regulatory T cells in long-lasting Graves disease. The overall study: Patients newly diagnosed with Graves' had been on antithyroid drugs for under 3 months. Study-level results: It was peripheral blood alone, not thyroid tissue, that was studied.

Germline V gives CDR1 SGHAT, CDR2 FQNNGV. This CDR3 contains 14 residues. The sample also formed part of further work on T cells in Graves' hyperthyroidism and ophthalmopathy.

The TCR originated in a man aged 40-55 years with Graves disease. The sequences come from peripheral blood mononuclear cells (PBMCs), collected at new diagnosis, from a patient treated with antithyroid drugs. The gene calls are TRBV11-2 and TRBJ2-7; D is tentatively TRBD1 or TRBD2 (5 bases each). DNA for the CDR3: TGTGCCAGCAGCTTAACCGGGACGGTCTACGGGCAGTACTTC. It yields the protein CASSLTGTVYGQYF.